Presented here are 21 T cell receptor beta chains from one specimen sequenced in a study of blood T cell repertoires in COVID-19 (TCRdb year 2020). The library was made by the immunoSEQ multiplex PCR assay. Not all clones reach the TCRdb copy of this immuneACCESS table, which keeps in-frame sequences only. Checked studies attribute under half of the gap to unresolved V genes and leave the rest unexplained. The sample profile shows roughly 160,000 clones; under 85% of them were found once. The top ten hold under 7.5% of the sample. Material for sequencing was peripheral blood. Source of these receptors: a man older than 75 with COVID-19, enrolled during active disease.

The chain uses TRBV7-9 and TRBJ1-1; possible D gene TRBD1, 6 bases. Germline V gene sequence: CDR1 SEHNR, CDR2 FQNEAQ (reference sequence). The CDR3 has 14 residues. Deletions cut 10 bases from V and 1 base from J, with 16 bases between. CDR3: CAIGGVLPNTEAFF. As DNA, the CDR3 is TGTGCCATAGGGGGGGTGCTGCCGAACACTGAAGCTTTCTTT.

V usage is TRBV6-2 or TRBV6-3 and J usage is TRBJ1-3; maybe TRBD1 (5 bases). The CDR3 contains 15 residues. Germline V CDR1 and CDR2: MNHEY, SVGEGT. The V and J ends lost 6 bases and 0 bases respectively, with 12 bases between them. This CDR3 is CASSRQFYSGNTIYF. DNA of the CDR3: TGTGCCAGCAGCCGACAGTTCTACTCTGGAAACACCATATATTTT.

V is TRBV2 and J is TRBJ1-1, with D uncertain. The germline V gene has CDR1 SNHLY and CDR2 FYNNEI. This CDR3 region has 15 residues. V was shortened by 3 bases and J by 1 base, with 12 bases between the two germline ends. The CDR3 protein is CASSDREPGNTEAFF. The CDR3 coding sequence is TGTGCCAGCAGTGACCGGGAACCGGGGAACACTGAAGCTTTCTTT.

The chain is built from TRBV19 and TRBJ1-4; D remains unclear. Germline CDR1 is LNHDA and CDR2 is SQIVND (reference sequence). The V and J ends lost 8 bases and 1 base respectively, with 2 bases between them. The CDR3 runs 11 residues. The CDR3 DNA sequence: TGTGCCAGTCGAACTAATGAAAAACTGTTTTTT. Protein sequence: CASRTNEKLFF. The full variable domain, completed using reference TRBV19 and TRBJ1-4, is DGGITQSPKYLFRKEGQNVTLSCEQNLNHDAMYWYRQDPGQGLRLIYYSQIVNDFQKGDIAEGYSVSREKKESFPLTVTSAQKNPTAFYLCASRTNEKLFFGSGTQLSVL.

This clone has only one observation. This rearrangement joins TRBV7-2 to TRBJ1-1; 7 bases are a match to TRBD1. V shed 4 bases and J 5 bases; nucleotides not matched to a gene: 7. The CDR3 runs 14 residues. CDR1 and CDR2 (germline): SGHTA, FQGNSA. The CDR3 reads CASSSQGGYTEAFF. The CDR3 nucleotides read TGTGCCAGCAGCTCGCAGGGGGGATATACTGAAGCTTTCTTT. The variable domain in full, completed from reference TRBV7-2 and TRBJ1-1, reads GAGVSQSPSNKVTEKGKDVELRCDPISGHTALYWYRQSLGQGLEFLIYFQGNSAPDKSGLPSDRFSAERTGGSVSTLTIQRTQQEDSAVYLCASSSQGGYTEAFFGQGTRLTVV.

This clone was detected only once. The genes are TRBV29-1 and TRBJ1-5; TRBD1 agrees at 9 bases. This CDR3 region has 14 residues. The germline V gene has CDR1 SQVTM and CDR2 ANQGSEA. V trimming: 0 bases; J trimming: 4 bases; junction bases outside the gene matches: 1. CDR3 in amino acids: CSVEEGTGNQPQHF. CDR3 in DNA: TGCAGCGTTGAAGAGGGGACAGGGAATCAGCCCCAGCATTTT.

The V call is TRBV6-5, the J call TRBJ1-2; 7 bases line up with TRBD1. Germline CDR1 MNHEY, CDR2 SVGAGI. J was trimmed by 6 bases and V by 2 bases; bases with no gene match: 3. The length of the CDR3 is 13 residues. As DNA, the CDR3 is TGTGCCAGCAGTTACAGGGGGCTAAATGGCTACACCTTC. Translated: CASSYRGLNGYTF.

V is TRBV5-6 and J is TRBJ2-1; tentatively, D is TRBD1 (6 bases). The CDR3 sequence is 16 residues long. V lost 0 bases and J 0 bases, leaving 10 bases between the germline ends. Germline V CDR1 and CDR2: SGHDT, YYEEEE. Written as DNA, the CDR3 is TGTGCCAGCAGCTTGGGAGGACAGTCCTCCTACAATGAGCAGTTCTTC. Its translation: CASSLGGQSSYNEQFF. Drawing the rest from reference TRBV5-6 and TRBJ2-1, the complete variable domain is DAGVTQSPTHLIKTRGQQVTLRCSPKSGHDTVSWYQQALGQGPQFIFQYYEEEERQRGNFPDRFSGHQFPNYSSELNVNALLLGDSALYLCASSLGGQSSYNEQFFGPGTRLTVL.

The CDR3 region is CASSLATRGARVFF. For the CDR3, the DNA is TGTGCCAGCAGCTTAGCGACTAGAGGGGCACGAGTGTTCTTC. The genes are TRBV7-8 and TRBJ2-1; D is perhaps TRBD2 (6 bases). Germline V CDR1 and CDR2: SGHVS, FQNEAQ. V lost 0 bases to trimming and J lost 15 bases, with 18 bases between them. The CDR3 has 14 residues.

This clone was observed once. The CDR3, as DNA: TGTGCCAGTAGTATGGCACCAGATACGCAGTATTTT. This sequence encodes CASSMAPDTQYF. V and J are TRBV19 and TRBJ2-3; no definite D call. Germline CDR1 is LNHDA and CDR2 is SQIVND (reference sequence). The CDR3 covers 12 residues. The V end was cut by 3 bases, the J end by 4 bases, with 5 bases between.

This clone was counted only a few times. This chain uses TRBV9 with TRBJ2-3; TRBD2 matches at 7 bases. CDR1 and CDR2 from the germline V gene are SGDLS and YYNGEE. Trimming took 0 bases from V and 0 from J; bases not matched to a gene: 1. This CDR3 comprises 15 residues. The CDR3 nucleotides read TGTGCCAGCAGCGTAGGACTAGCCAGCACAGATACGCAGTATTTT. Protein sequence: CASSVGLASTDTQYF. Combining the CDR3 with reference TRBV9 and TRBJ2-3 gives the whole variable domain DSGVTQTPKHLITATGQRVTLRCSPRSGDLSVYWYQQSLDQGLQFLIQYYNGEERAKGNILERFSAQQFPDLHSELNLSSLELGDSALYFCASSVGLASTDTQYFGPGTRLTVL.

This chain uses TRBV3-1 (or the pseudogene TRBV3-2) with TRBJ2-7; D unclear. This CDR3 has 13 amino acids. Trimming pared 1 base from V and 4 bases from J, leaving 8 bases between. Germline V CDR1 and CDR2: LGHDT, YNNKEL (reference sequence). The CDR3 region is CASSQGGLYEQYF. The CDR3, as DNA: TGTGCCAGCAGCCAAGGAGGCCTATACGAGCAGTACTTC.

This chain links TRBV18 with TRBJ1-3; no firm D call. There are 15 residues in the CDR3. Germline V CDR1 and CDR2: KGHSH, LQKENI. Trimming removed 2 bases at V and 0 bases at J, with 8 bases between. CDR3 in amino acids: CASSPEVASGNTIYF. Here the CDR3 DNA reads TGTGCCAGCTCACCAGAAGTAGCCTCTGGAAACACCATATATTTT. Supplemented by reference TRBV18 and TRBJ1-3, the full variable domain reads NAGVMQNPRHLVRRRGQEARLRCSPMKGHSHVYWYRQLPEEGLKFMVYLQKENIIDESGMPKERFSAEFPKEGPSILRIQQVVRGDSAAYFCASSPEVASGNTIYFGEGSWLTVV.

In nucleotides, the CDR3 is TGTGCCAGCAGCCAAGGGACAGGGGAAGAGACCCAGTACTTC. Its protein product is CASSQGTGEETQYF. The chain recombines TRBV11-3 with TRBJ2-5, with 10 bases lining up with TRBD1. J was trimmed by 3 bases and V by 5 bases; bases with no gene match: 3. The germline gives CDR1 SGHNT, CDR2 YENEEA. This CDR3 has 14 residues.

The V gene is TRBV28, the J gene TRBJ2-6, with a possible D match to TRBD2 (5 bases). The CDR3 length is 18 residues. Trimming cost V 6 bases and J 0 bases, with 18 bases left between them. Germline V gives CDR1 MDHEN, CDR2 SYDVKM. CDR3 nucleotide sequence: TGTGCCAGCAGCCTATCCGGGATCTTAAACTCTGGGGCCAACGTCCTGACTTTC. Protein product: CASSLSGILNSGANVLTF.

The chain combines TRBV6-2 or TRBV6-3 with TRBJ1-5; D might be TRBD1 (6 bases). Trimming removed 3 bases from V and 0 bases from J, with 18 bases in between. This CDR3 spans 18 amino acids. Germline values: CDR1 MNHEY, CDR2 SVGEGT. Written as DNA, the CDR3 is TGTGCCAGCAGTTATGGGGCAGGGGCCTATTATAGCAATCAGCCCCAGCATTTT. Translation gives CASSYGAGAYYSNQPQHF.

The J gene is TRBJ1-5, the V gene TRBV28, with D unclear. Trimming took 5 bases from V and 9 from J, leaving 11 bases between them. CDR3 length: 12 amino acids. In germline, CDR1 is MDHEN, CDR2 SYDVKM. The CDR3, as DNA: TGTGCCAGCAGTGAGAGACGGAGGCCCCAGCATTTT. It yields the protein CASSERRRPQHF.

The chain couples TRBV6-5 to TRBJ2-3; D uncertain. V shed 6 bases and J shed 3 bases, with 7 bases lying between them. Germline lookup yields CDR1 MNHEY and CDR2 SVGAGI. The CDR3 is 12 amino acids. As DNA, the CDR3 is TGTGCCAGCAGGTCCAGAACAGATACGCAGTATTTT. This gives the protein CASRSRTDTQYF.

The CDR3 spells CASSQDSGGPDTQYF. The CDR3 DNA reads TGCGCCAGCAGCCAAGATAGTGGAGGTCCGGATACGCAGTATTTT. The chain joins TRBV4-3 to TRBJ2-3; a possible D gene is TRBD2 (5 bases). With 0 bases removed from V and 6 bases from J, the gap between germline ends came to 13 bases. The CDR3 has 15 amino acids. CDR1 and CDR2 (germline): LGHNA, YSLEER.

This rearrangement joins TRBV27 to TRBJ2-7; 7 nucleotides match TRBD2. Germline V gene data show CDR1 as MNHEY and CDR2 as SMNVEV (reference sequence). Trimming at V came to 0 bases and at J to 0 bases, leaving 14 bases not matched to a gene. The CDR3 runs to 19 residues. The chain's CDR3 is CASSLSGSLWTRSSYEQYF. Here the CDR3 DNA reads TGTGCCAGCAGTTTATCGGGTTCTCTTTGGACTAGGAGCTCCTACGAGCAGTACTTC.

The chain joins TRBV5-4 to TRBJ2-1; a possible D gene is TRBD2 (6 bases). The ends were cut back, 1 base at V and 4 bases at J, with 12 bases in the middle. Looked up from germline, CDR1 is SGHNT and CDR2 is YYREEE (reference sequence). The CDR3 loop spans 15 amino acids. CDR3 in DNA: TGTGCCAGCAGCTTGAGGCGGGGAGGTTACAATGAGCAGTTCTTC. Its protein product is CASSLRRGGYNEQFF.